The 17 T cell receptor beta chains below all came from one sample that was sequenced in a study of OX40 agonist ivuxolimab in advanced cancers. Produced via immunoSEQ multiplex PCR; TCRdb's table is partial and in-frame only. Among under 20,000 clones listed, 80% to 90% were seen once. Sequences were derived from CD4+ or CD8+ T cells sorted from blood, sampled in a trial of the OX40 agonist ivuxolimab. The receptors here all came from an adult with an advanced solid tumor such as melanoma, head and neck, liver or kidney cancer.

The DNA for the CDR3 is TGTGCCAGCAGCGTGACTCCGGGACAGGTTATCTTTAGCAATCAGCCCCAGCATTTT. Its translation is CASSVTPGQVIFSNQPQHF. The genes are TRBV9 and TRBJ1-5, with 8 nucleotides matching TRBD1. Germline V lookup: CDR1 SGDLS, CDR2 YYNGEE. The CDR3 runs 19 residues. The junction had 13 bases not matched to a gene; V was cut back by 2 bases and J by 0 bases. Together with reference TRBV9 and TRBJ1-5, the CDR3 gives the full variable domain: DSGVTQTPKHLITATGQRVTLRCSPRSGDLSVYWYQQSLDQGLQFLIQYYNGEERAKGNILERFSAQQFPDLHSELNLSSLELGDSALYFCASSVTPGQVIFSNQPQHFGDGTRLSIL.

In this sample, this clone turned up once. This rearrangement joins TRBV2 to TRBJ2-1; TRBD2 aligns across 11 bases. The CDR3 has 17 amino acids. J was trimmed by 1 base and V by 8 bases; bases with no gene match: 10. Germline values: CDR1 SNHLY, CDR2 FYNNEI. CDR3 amino acids: CASGPTSGRESYNEQFF. The CDR3 DNA follows: TGTGCCAGCGGACCTACTAGCGGGAGAGAATCCTACAATGAGCAGTTCTTC.

The rearrangement uses TRBV5-6 and TRBJ2-3; 12 nucleotides line up with TRBD1. The CDR3 extends over 15 amino acids. Trimming cost V 4 bases and J 6 bases; bases outside gene matches: 6. CDR1 SGHDT and CDR2 YYEEEE come from the germline V gene. The DNA for the CDR3 is TGTGCCAGCAGCCCGGGACAGGGGGCGCGGGATACGCAGTATTTT. It specifies CASSPGQGARDTQYF.

The J gene is TRBJ2-1, the V gene TRBV11-2; 9 positions agree with TRBD1. The V gene's germline CDR1 is SGHAT and CDR2 FQNNGV. Trimming removed 4 bases from V and 7 bases from J; junction bases left unmatched: 5. There are 14 residues in the CDR3. The CDR3 DNA sequence: TGTGCCAGCAGCTGGGGACAGGGATCAAATGAGCAGTTCTTC. Its protein is CASSWGQGSNEQFF.

The sample holds a few counts of this clone. The chain recombines TRBV6-4 with TRBJ2-3; 10 bases map to TRBD1. Per the germline V gene, CDR1 is MRHNA and CDR2 is SNTAGT. V dropped 2 bases and J dropped 1; count of bases not matched to a gene: 0. CDR3 length: 15 residues. For the CDR3, the DNA is TGTGCCAGCAGTGACGGGACAGGGGGCACAGATACGCAGTATTTT. Translated, it gives CASSDGTGGTDTQYF.

This chain links TRBV5-1 with TRBJ2-1; tentative D call: TRBD2 (7 bases). Trimming cost V 0 bases and J 4 bases, with 11 bases left between them. The CDR3 contains 15 residues. Germline loops: CDR1 SGHRS, CDR2 YFSETQ. CDR3 amino acids: CASSLARGRYNEQFF. The CDR3 DNA reads TGCGCCAGCAGCTTGGCGCGGGGGCGTTACAATGAGCAGTTCTTC. Based on the CDR3 plus reference TRBV5-1 and TRBJ2-1, the full variable domain is KAGVTQTPRYLIKTRGQQVTLSCSPISGHRSVSWYQQTPGQGLQFLFEYFSETQRNKGNFPGRFSGRQFSNSRSEMNVSTLELGDSALYLCASSLARGRYNEQFFGPGTRLTVL.

The chain couples TRBV5-4 to TRBJ2-2, with 12 bases fitting TRBD2. J gave up 7 bases and V 3 bases, and 10 bases lay outside the gene matches. The CDR3 loop spans 17 amino acids. CDR1 is SGHNT, CDR2 YYREEE, per germline (reference sequence). The CDR3 reads CASSSVTSGRVGGELFF. CDR3 nucleotides: TGTGCCAGCAGCTCCGTGACTAGCGGGAGAGTAGGCGGGGAGCTGTTTTTT.

The chain employs TRBV27 and TRBJ2-3, with D unclear. Germline values: CDR1 MNHEY, CDR2 SMNVEV (reference sequence). CDR3 size: 15 residues. V shed 3 bases and J shed 0 bases, with 10 bases lying between them. CDR3 residues: CASSFTEASTDTQYF. In DNA form, the CDR3 reads TGTGCCAGCAGTTTCACCGAGGCTAGCACAGATACGCAGTATTTT.

This rearrangement joins TRBV5-1 to TRBJ2-1; TRBD2 matches at 12 bases. V lost 4 bases, J lost 10 bases, and 9 bases stayed unmatched. The CDR3 is 15 amino acids. Germline assignment: CDR1 SGHRS and CDR2 YFSETQ. CDR3 bases: TGCGCCAGCAGCCCCCTAGCGGGAGGGCCTAGGGAGCAGTTCTTC. This gives the protein CASSPLAGGPREQFF.

V usage is TRBV5-5 and J usage is TRBJ2-5; TRBD2 is a possible D gene (5 bases). This CDR3 has 16 amino acids. The germline V gene has CDR1 SGHKS and CDR2 YYEKEE (reference sequence). V was pared by 0 bases and J by 7 bases, with 19 bases between. The CDR3 sequence: CASSLVGEPIVVTQYF. The DNA of the CDR3 is TGTGCCAGCAGCTTGGTTGGGGAGCCCATTGTTGTGACCCAGTACTTC.

The gene calls are TRBV7-3 and TRBJ1-1, with TRBD1 as a possible D gene (5 bases). The CDR3 length is 13 residues. The germline V gene encodes CDR1 SGHTA and CDR2 FQGTGA. V lost 3 bases, J lost 6 bases, and 11 bases lay in between. The CDR3 nucleotides are TGTGCCAGCAGCTTTGGGGGGTCGGCTGAAGCTTTCTTT. It codes for CASSFGGSAEAFF.

The chain links TRBV5-6 to TRBJ1-5; 9 nucleotides agree with TRBD1. Germline CDR1 SGHDT, CDR2 YYEEEE. After removal of 4 bases from V and 2 bases from J, the junction contained 10 bases not matched to a gene. This CDR3 is 17 amino acids long. CDR3 sequence reads: CASSPNWDRARNQPQHF. CDR3 DNA: TGTGCCAGCAGCCCAAACTGGGACAGGGCACGCAATCAGCCCCAGCATTTT.

This clone was counted once. This chain links TRBV7-9 with TRBJ2-7; the D gene is possibly TRBD1 (5 bases). The CDR3 has 14 amino acids. Germline assignment: CDR1 SEHNR and CDR2 FQNEAQ (reference sequence). Deletions cut 5 bases from V and 3 bases from J, with 14 bases between. CDR3 region: CASSPQDTFYEQYF. In DNA, the CDR3 is TGTGCCAGCAGCCCTCAGGACACTTTCTACGAGCAGTACTTC.

About this clone itself: At one of its ends the junction is not consistent with the germline gene, which may arise from a read error. Other DNA sequences in this sample translate to the same CDR3. V is TRBV30 and J is TRBJ2-4; the D gene is possibly TRBD2 (7 bases). CDR1 is GTSNPN, CDR2 SVGIG, per germline (reference sequence). The CDR3 covers 16 residues. The CDR3, as DNA: TGTGCCTGGACCCTAGGGGGGGCAGGGGCCAAAAACATTCAGTACTTT. Translation: CAWTLGGAGAKNIQYF.

The rearrangement links TRBV11-2 to TRBJ2-3; 8 bases agree with TRBD2. Per the germline V gene, CDR1 is SGHAT and CDR2 is FQNNGV. The CDR3 has 14 amino acids. Losses at the gene ends were 5 bases for V and 4 bases for J; bases not matched to a gene: 5. CDR3 in amino acids: CASSKRGRPDTQYF. The CDR3, as DNA: TGTGCCAGCAGCAAGCGGGGGCGCCCAGATACGCAGTATTTT.

This clone was detected once. The V and J genes are TRBV5-1 and TRBJ1-1, with D unresolved. The CDR3 has 14 amino acids. V was trimmed by 3 bases and J by 1 base, leaving 10 bases between them. The germline V gene has CDR1 SGHRS and CDR2 YFSETQ. The CDR3 protein is CASSYDGQNTEAFF. CDR3 coding DNA: TGCGCCAGCAGCTATGACGGGCAGAACACTGAAGCTTTCTTT.

J is TRBJ1-2 and V is TRBV6-4; 7 nucleotides match TRBD1. Germline V lookup: CDR1 MRHNA, CDR2 SNTAGT. This CDR3 region has 14 residues. Trimming removed 3 bases from V and 6 bases from J; junction bases left unmatched: 7. The CDR3 DNA sequence: TGTGCCAGCAGTGAGGAGGGGGCGGCAAATGGCTACACCTTC. This codes for CASSEEGAANGYTF.